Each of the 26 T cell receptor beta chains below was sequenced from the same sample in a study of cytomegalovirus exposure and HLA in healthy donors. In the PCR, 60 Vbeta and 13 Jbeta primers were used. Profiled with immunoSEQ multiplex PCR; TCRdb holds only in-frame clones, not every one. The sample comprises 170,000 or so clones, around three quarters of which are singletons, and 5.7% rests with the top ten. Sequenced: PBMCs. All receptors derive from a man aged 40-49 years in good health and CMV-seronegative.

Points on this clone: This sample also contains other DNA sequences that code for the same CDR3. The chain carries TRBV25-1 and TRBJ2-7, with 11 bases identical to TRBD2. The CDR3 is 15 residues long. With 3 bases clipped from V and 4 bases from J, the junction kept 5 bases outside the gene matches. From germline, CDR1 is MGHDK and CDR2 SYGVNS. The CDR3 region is CASSDKTSGDYEQYF. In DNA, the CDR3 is TGTGCCAGCAGTGATAAGACTAGCGGGGATTACGAGCAGTACTTC.

Here the CDR3 DNA reads TGTGCCAGTAGACCCACAGGGAACTATGGCTACACCTTC. This encodes CASRPTGNYGYTF. This chain links TRBV19 with TRBJ1-2, with a possible D match to TRBD1 (6 bases). Germline V gene data show CDR1 as LNHDA and CDR2 as SQIVND (reference sequence). The V end lost 6 bases, the J end lost 2 bases, and 10 bases lay between the germline ends. The CDR3 has 13 amino acids.

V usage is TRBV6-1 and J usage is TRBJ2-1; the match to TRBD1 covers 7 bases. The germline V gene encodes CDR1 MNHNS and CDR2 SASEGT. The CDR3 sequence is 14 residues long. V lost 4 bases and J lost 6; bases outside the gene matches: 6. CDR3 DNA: TGTGCCAGCAGTGTGATACAGGGGTTCAATGAGCAGTTCTTC. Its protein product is CASSVIQGFNEQFF.

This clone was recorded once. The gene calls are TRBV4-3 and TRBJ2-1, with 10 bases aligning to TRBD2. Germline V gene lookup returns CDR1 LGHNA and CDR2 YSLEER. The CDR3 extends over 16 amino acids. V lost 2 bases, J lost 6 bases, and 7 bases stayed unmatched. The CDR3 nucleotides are TGCGCCAGCAGCCAATCGCTAGCGGGAGCGGGCAATGAGCAGTTCTTC. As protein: CASSQSLAGAGNEQFF.

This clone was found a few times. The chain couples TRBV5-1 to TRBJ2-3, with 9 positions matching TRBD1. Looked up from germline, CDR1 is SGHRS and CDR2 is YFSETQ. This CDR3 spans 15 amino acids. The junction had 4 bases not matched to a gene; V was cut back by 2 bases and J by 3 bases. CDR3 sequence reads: CASSFRDRVTDTQYF. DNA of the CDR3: TGCGCCAGCAGCTTCCGGGACAGGGTGACAGATACGCAGTATTTT.

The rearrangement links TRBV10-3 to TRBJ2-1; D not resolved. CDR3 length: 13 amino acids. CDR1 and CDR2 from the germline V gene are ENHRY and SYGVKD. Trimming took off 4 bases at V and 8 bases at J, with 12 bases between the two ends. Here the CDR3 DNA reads TGTGCCATCAGTGCAGGTAATCTCCATGAGCAGTTCTTC. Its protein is CAISAGNLHEQFF.

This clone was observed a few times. CDR3 in DNA: TGTGCCAGCAGTTACGTCCTAGCGGCTGAGCAGTTCTTC. It specifies CASSYVLAAEQFF. V is TRBV6-6 and J is TRBJ2-1; TRBD2 matches at 7 bases. The length of the CDR3 is 13 residues. Germline lookup yields CDR1 MNHNY and CDR2 SVGAGI (reference sequence). Trimming took 2 bases from V and 9 from J; bases not matched to a gene: 4.

The CDR3 is CASSTSSGGAGETQYF. The CDR3 bases are TGTGCCAGTAGTACCTCTAGCGGGGGGGCCGGGGAGACCCAGTACTTC. The chain employs TRBV19 and TRBJ2-5; 12 bases are shared with TRBD2. V gave up 4 bases and J gave up 5 bases; unmatched junction bases: 8. Per the germline V gene, CDR1 is LNHDA and CDR2 is SQIVND (reference sequence). The CDR3 runs to 16 residues.

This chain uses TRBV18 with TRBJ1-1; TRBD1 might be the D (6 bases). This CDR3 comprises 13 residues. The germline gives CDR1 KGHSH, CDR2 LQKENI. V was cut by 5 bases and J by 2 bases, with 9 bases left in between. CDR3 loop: CASSTDRNTEAFF. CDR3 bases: TGTGCCAGCTCAACGGACAGAAACACTGAAGCTTTCTTT.

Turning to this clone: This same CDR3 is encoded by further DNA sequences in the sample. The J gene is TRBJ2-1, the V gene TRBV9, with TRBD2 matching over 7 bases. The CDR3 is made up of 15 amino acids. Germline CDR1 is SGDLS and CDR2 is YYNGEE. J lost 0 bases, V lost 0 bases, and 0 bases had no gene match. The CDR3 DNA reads TGTGCCAGCAGCGTAGGGACTAGCTCCTACAATGAGCAGTTCTTC. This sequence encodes CASSVGTSSYNEQFF.

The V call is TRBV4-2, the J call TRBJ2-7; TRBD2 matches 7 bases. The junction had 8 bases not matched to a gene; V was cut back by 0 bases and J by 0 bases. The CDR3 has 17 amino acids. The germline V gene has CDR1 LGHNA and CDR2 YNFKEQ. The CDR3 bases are TGTGCCAGCAGCCAAGATGCGGGCGGGGGTAGCTCCTACGAGCAGTACTTC. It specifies CASSQDAGGGSSYEQYF.

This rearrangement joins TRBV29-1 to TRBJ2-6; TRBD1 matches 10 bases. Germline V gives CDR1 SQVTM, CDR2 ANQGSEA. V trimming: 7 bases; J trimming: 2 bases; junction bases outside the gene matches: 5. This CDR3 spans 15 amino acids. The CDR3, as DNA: TGCAGCGCCCTGGGACAGGGGACTGGGGCCAACGTCCTGACTTTC. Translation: CSALGQGTGANVLTF.

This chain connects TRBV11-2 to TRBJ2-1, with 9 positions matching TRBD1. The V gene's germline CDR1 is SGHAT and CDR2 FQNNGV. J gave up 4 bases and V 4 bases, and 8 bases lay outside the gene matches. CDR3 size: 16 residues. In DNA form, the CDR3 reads TGTGCCAGCAGCTCCTACAGGGGGCGGCCATACAATGAGCAGTTCTTC. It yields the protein CASSSYRGRPYNEQFF.

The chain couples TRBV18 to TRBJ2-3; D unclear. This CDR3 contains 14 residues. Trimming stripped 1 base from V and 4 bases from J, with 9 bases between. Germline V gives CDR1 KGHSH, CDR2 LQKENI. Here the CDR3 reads CASSPLATSDTQYF. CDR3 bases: TGTGCCAGCTCACCACTGGCGACATCAGATACGCAGTATTTT.

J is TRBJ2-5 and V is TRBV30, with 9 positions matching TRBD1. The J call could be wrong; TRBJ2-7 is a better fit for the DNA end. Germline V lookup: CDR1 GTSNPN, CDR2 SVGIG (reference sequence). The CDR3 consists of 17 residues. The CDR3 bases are TGTGCCTGGAAGGGGTCCGGACAGGGGACTGAAGAACGCGAGCAGTACTTC. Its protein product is CAWKGSGQGTEEREQYF.

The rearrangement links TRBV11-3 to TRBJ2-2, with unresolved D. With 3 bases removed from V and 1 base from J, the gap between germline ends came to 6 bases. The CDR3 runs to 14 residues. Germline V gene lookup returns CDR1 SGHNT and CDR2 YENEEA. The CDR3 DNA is TGTGCCAGCAGCTTGACTCTGAACACCGGGGAGCTGTTTTTT. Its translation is CASSLTLNTGELFF.

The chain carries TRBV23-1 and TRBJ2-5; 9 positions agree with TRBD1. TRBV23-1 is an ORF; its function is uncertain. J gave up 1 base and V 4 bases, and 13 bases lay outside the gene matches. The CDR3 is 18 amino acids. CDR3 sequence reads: CASSRPLGDRVGQETQYF. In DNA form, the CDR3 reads TGCGCCAGCAGTCGACCCCTGGGGGACAGGGTTGGCCAAGAGACCCAGTACTTC.

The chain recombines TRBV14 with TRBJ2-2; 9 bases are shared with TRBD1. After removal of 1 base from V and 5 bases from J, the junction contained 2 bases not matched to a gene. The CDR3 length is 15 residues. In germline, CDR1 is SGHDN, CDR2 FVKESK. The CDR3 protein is CASSQGQGGTGELFF. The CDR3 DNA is TGTGCCAGCAGCCAAGGACAGGGGGGAACCGGGGAGCTGTTTTTT.

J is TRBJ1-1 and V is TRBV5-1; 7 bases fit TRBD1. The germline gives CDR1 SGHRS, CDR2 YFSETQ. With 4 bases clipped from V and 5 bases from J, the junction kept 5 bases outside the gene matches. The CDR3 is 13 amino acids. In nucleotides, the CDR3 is TGCGCCAGCAGCCAGGGGGAGAATACTGAAGCTTTCTTT. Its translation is CASSQGENTEAFF.

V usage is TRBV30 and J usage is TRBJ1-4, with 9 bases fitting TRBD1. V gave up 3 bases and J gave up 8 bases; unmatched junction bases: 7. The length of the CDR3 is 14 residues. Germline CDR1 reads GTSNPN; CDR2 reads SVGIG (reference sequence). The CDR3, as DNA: TGTGCCTGGAGGAAACAGGGGGCCTGGGAAAAACTGTTTTTT. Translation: CAWRKQGAWEKLFF.

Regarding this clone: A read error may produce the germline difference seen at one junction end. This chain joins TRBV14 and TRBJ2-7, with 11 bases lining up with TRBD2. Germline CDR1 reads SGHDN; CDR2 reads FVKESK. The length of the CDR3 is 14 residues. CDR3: CASSPGLAEYGQYF. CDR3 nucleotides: TGTGCCAGCAGCCCGGGACTAGCGGAGTACGGGCAGTACTTC.

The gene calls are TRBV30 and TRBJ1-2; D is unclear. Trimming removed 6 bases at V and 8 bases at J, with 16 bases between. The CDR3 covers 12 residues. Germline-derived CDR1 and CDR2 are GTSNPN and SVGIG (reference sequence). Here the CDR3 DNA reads TGTGCCTGCCGACTGTCGGGGATGGGCTACACCTTC. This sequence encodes CACRLSGMGYTF.

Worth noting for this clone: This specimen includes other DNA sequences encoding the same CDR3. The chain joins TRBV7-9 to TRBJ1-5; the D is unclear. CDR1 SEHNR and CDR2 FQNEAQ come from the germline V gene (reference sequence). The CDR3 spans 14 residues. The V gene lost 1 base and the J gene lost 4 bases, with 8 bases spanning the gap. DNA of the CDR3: TGTGCCAGCAGCTTAGGAGGTGGAAATCAGCCCCAGCATTTT. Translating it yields CASSLGGGNQPQHF.

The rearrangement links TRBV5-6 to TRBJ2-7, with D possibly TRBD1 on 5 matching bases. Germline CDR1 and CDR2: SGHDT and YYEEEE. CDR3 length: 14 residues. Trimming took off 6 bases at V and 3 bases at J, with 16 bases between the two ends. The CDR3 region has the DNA TGTGCCAGCAACCCTGGCGGCAGGGTCTACGAGCAGTACTTC. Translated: CASNPGGRVYEQYF. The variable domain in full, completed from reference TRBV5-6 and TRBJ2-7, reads DAGVTQSPTHLIKTRGQQVTLRCSPKSGHDTVSWYQQALGQGPQFIFQYYEEEERQRGNFPDRFSGHQFPNYSSELNVNALLLGDSALYLCASNPGGRVYEQYFGPGTRLTVT.

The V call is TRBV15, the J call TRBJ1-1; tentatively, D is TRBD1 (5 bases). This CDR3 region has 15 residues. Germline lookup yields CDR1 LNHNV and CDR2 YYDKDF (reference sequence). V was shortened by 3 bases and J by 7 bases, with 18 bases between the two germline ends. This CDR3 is CATSRTGGREGEAFF. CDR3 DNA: TGTGCCACCAGCAGGACCGGGGGGAGGGAAGGTGAAGCTTTCTTT. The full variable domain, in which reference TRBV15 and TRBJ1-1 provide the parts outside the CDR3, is DAMVIQNPRYQVTQFGKPVTLSCSQTLNHNVMYWYQQKSSQAPKLLFHYYDKDFNNEADTPDNFQSRRPNTSFCFLDIRSPGLGDTAMYLCATSRTGGREGEAFFGQGTRLTVV.

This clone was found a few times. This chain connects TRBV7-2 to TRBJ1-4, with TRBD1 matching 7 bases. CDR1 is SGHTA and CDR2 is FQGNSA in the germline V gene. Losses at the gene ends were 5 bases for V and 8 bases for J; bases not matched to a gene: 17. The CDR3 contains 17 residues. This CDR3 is CASSTYMTGTDEEKLFF. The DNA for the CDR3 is TGTGCCAGCAGCACCTACATGACGGGGACAGATGAGGAAAAACTGTTTTTT.